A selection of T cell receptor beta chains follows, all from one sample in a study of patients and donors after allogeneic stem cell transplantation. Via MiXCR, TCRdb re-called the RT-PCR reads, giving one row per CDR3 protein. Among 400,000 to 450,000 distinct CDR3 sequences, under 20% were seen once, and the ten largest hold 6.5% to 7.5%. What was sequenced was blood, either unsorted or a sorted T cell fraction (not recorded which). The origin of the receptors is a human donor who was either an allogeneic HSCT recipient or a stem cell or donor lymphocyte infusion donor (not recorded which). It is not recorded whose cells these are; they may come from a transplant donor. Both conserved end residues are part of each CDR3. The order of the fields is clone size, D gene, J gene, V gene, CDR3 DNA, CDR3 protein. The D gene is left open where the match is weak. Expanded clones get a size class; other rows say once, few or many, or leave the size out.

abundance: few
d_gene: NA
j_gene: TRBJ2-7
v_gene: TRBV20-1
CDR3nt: TGCAGTGCTATACTCCCCCCCCGGGGATCCTACGAGCAGTACTTC
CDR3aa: CSAILPPRGSYEQYF

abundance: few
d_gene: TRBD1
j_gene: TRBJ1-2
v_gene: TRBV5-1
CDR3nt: TGCGCCAGCAGCTTGGCACGACAGGGGGACTATGGCTACACCTTC
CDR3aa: CASSLARQGDYGYTF

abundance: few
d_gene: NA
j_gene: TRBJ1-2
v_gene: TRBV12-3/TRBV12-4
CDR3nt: TGTGCCAGCACCTCGTATGGGAATGTAAGGGATGGCTACACCTTC
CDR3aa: CASTSYGNVRDGYTF

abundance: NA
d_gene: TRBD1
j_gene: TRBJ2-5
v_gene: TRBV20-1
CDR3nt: TGCAGTGCTCCCGACAGGGGACGAGAGACCCAGTACTTC
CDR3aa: CSAPDRGRETQYF

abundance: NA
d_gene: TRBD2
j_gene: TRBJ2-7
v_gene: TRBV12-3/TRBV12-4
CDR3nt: TGTGCCAGCAGAGCGACTAGCGGGGGTTACCAGCAGTACTTC
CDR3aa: CASRATSGGYQQYF

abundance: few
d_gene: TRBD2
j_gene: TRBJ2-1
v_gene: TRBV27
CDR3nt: TGTGCCAGCAGTAGGAGACTAGCGGGATTCTACAATGAGCAGTTCTTC
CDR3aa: CASSRRLAGFYNEQFF

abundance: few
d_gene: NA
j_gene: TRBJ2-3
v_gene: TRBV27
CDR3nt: TGTGCCAGCAGTTTAAAAGGGGGATCCACAGATACGCAGTATTTT
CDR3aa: CASSLKGGSTDTQYF

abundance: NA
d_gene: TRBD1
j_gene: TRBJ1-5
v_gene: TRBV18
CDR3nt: TGTGCCAGCTCAACGACAGGGGGTAGCAATCAGCCCCAGCATTTT
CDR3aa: CASSTTGGSNQPQHF

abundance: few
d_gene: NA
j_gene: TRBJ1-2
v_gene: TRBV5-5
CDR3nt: TGTGCCAGCAGCTTACATTCGGCCTATGGCTACACCTTC
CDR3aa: CASSLHSAYGYTF

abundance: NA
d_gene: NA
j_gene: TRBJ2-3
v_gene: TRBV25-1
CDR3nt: TGTGCCAGTACGCCGGGGTACAGCACAGATACGCAGTATTTT
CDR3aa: CASTPGYSTDTQYF

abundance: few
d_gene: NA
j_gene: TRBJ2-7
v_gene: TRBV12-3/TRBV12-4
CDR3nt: TGTGCCAGCAGTCCGGGGGTACTAGGGTACGAGCAGTACTTC
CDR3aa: CASSPGVLGYEQYF

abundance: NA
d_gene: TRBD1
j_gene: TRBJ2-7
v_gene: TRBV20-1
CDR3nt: TGCAGTGCTAACCCCCCCCGGACAGGCAACTACGAGCAGTACTTC
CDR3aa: CSANPPRTGNYEQYF

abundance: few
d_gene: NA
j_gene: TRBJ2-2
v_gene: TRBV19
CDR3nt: TGTGCCACCTTAGGACAGACCCACACCGGGGAGCTGTTTTTT
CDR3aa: CATLGQTHTGELFF

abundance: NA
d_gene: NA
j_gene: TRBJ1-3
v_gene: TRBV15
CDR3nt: TGTGCCACCAGCAGAGATGGGGGGGCTGGAAACACCATATATTTT
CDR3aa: CATSRDGGAGNTIYF